These 3 T cell receptor beta chains originate from one sample sequenced in a study of cytomegalovirus exposure and HLA in healthy donors. The PCR had 60 Vbeta and 13 Jbeta primers. Using immunoSEQ multiplex PCR, the repertoire was profiled, and TCRdb retains in-frame clones only, with some absent. The data show 150,000 to 200,000 clones, about 80% seen once. Sequencing was carried out using PBMCs. These receptors all come from a girl between 5 and 17 years old in good health and CMV-seropositive.

The chain is built from TRBV6-6 and TRBJ2-7; perhaps TRBD2 as D (5 bases). Trimming left V 2 bases short and J 3 bases short, with 17 bases between. The CDR3 runs to 16 residues. Germline V gene data show CDR1 as MNHNY and CDR2 as SVGAGI (reference sequence). CDR3 DNA: TGTGCCAGCAGTTACGAAGCCCGGAGGCCAAACTACGAGCAGTACTTC. Protein product: CASSYEARRPNYEQYF.

The chain recombines TRBV19 with TRBJ1-5; D is unresolved. Looked up from germline, CDR1 is LNHDA and CDR2 is SQIVND (reference sequence). The CDR3 is made up of 14 amino acids. Trimming took 5 bases from V and 7 from J, leaving 15 bases between them. The CDR3 reads CASSGYSAGQPQHF. The DNA for the CDR3 is TGTGCCAGTAGTGGGTACTCGGCGGGACAGCCCCAGCATTTT.

The V gene is TRBV28, the J gene TRBJ2-6; tentatively, D is TRBD1 (7 bases). Looked up from germline, CDR1 is MDHEN and CDR2 is SYDVKM. There are 19 residues in the CDR3. The V end lost 0 bases, the J end lost 1 base, and 16 bases lay between the germline ends. For the CDR3, the DNA is TGTGCCAGCAGTTTATGGGGGCAGGGGGGAGGTTCTGGGGCCAACGTCCTGACTTTC. Protein sequence: CASSLWGQGGGSGANVLTF.